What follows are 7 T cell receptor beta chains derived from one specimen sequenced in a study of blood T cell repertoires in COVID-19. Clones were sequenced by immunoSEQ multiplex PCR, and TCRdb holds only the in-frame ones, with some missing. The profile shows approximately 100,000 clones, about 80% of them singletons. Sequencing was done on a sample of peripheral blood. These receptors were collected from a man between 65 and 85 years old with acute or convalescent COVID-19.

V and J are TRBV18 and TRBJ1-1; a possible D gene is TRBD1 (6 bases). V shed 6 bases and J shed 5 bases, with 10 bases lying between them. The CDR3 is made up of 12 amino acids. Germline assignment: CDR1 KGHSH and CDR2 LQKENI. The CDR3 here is CASSNQGTEAFF. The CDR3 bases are TGTGCCAGCTCGAACCAGGGGACTGAAGCTTTCTTT.

This CDR3 reads CASFQGARGEQYF. CDR3 bases: TGTGCCAGCTTCCAGGGGGCGCGAGGTGAGCAGTACTTC. The chain recombines TRBV6-5 with TRBJ2-7; TRBD1 matches at 8 bases. The CDR3 sequence is 13 residues long. CDR1 and CDR2 from the germline V gene are MNHEY and SVGAGI. V lost 8 bases and J lost 7; bases outside the gene matches: 10.

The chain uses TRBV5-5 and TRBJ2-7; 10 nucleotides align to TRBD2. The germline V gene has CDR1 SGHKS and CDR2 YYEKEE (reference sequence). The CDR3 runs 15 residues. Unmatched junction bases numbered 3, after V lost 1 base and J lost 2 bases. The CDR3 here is CASSLLAGVTYEQYF. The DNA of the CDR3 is TGTGCCAGCAGCTTGCTAGCGGGGGTCACCTACGAGCAGTACTTC.

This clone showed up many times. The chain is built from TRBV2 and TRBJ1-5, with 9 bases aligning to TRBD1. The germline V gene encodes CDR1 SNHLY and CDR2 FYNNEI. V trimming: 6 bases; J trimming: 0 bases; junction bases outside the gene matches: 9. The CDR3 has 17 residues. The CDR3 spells CASRAGTGLFSNQPQHF. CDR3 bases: TGTGCCAGCAGAGCCGGGACAGGGCTCTTTAGCAATCAGCCCCAGCATTTT.

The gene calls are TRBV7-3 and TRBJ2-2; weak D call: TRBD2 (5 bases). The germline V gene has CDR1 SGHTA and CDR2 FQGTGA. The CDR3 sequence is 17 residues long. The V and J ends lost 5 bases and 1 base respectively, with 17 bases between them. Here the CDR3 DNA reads TGTGCCAGCAGCATTAACCCTCCGGCGGGGAACACCGGGGAGCTGTTTTTT. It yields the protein CASSINPPAGNTGELFF.

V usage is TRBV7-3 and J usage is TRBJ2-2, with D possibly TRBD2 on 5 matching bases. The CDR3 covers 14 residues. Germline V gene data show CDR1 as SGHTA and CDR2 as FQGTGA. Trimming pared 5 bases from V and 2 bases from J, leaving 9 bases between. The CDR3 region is CASSETTNTGELFF. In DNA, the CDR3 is TGTGCCAGCAGCGAGACTACCAACACCGGGGAGCTGTTTTTT.

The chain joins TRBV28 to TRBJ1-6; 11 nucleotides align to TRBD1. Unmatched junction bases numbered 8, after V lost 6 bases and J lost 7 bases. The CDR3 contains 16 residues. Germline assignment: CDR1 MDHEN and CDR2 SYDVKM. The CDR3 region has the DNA TGTGCCAGCAGCAACGGACAGGGGGCATGGAATTCACCCCTCCACTTT. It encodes CASSNGQGAWNSPLHF.